This passage covers 6 T cell receptor beta chains from one sample sequenced in a study of blood T cell repertoires in COVID-19. The method was immunoSEQ multiplex PCR; TCRdb's version includes in-frame clones alone and lacks a portion of them. The table shows some 120,000 clones, with approximately 85% occurring only once. The sample consisted of peripheral blood. These receptors were taken from a human donor in a cohort sampled during active COVID-19.

This clone was seen only a few times. The chain employs TRBV10-3 and TRBJ1-5; D is uncertain. CDR3 size: 13 residues. The V gene lost 4 bases and the J gene lost 11 bases, with 15 bases spanning the gap. Germline values: CDR1 ENHRY, CDR2 SYGVKD. CDR3 nucleotide sequence: TGTGCCATCAGTGCAAACAGCTTTGAGTCCCAGCATTTT. Its translation is CAISANSFESQHF.

This clone has just a few counts. The rearrangement links TRBV4-2 to TRBJ2-2, with 7 positions matching TRBD1. Trimming cost V 3 bases and J 8 bases; bases outside gene matches: 9. The CDR3 covers 15 residues. Looked up from germline, CDR1 is LGHNA and CDR2 is YNFKEQ. As DNA, the CDR3 is TGTGCCAGCAGCCAGGGAGACAGGGATAGGGGGGAGCTGTTTTTT. It codes for CASSQGDRDRGELFF.

This chain uses TRBV28 with TRBJ1-5; 7 bases agree with TRBD1. The germline CDR1 and CDR2 sequences are MDHEN and SYDVKM. This CDR3 has 14 amino acids. J lost 2 bases, V lost 10 bases, and 8 bases had no gene match. CDR3 bases: TGTGCCAACTCGCACAGGGGCGGCAATCAGCCCCAGCATTTT. Protein sequence: CANSHRGGNQPQHF.

In this sample, this clone turned up a few times. The chain uses TRBV10-1 and TRBJ2-1; no reliable D call. The CDR3 covers 13 residues. Germline V CDR1 and CDR2: WNHNN, SYGVQD (reference sequence). The ends were cut back, 2 bases at V and 5 bases at J, with 7 bases in the middle. CDR3 in amino acids: CASSERLDNEQFF. The CDR3 nucleotides are TGCGCCAGCAGTGAGCGGCTAGACAATGAGCAGTTCTTC.

In its sample, this clone was seen once. This sample includes further DNA sequences coding for the same CDR3. The chain joins TRBV6-2 or TRBV6-3 to TRBJ2-1; D is perhaps TRBD1 (6 bases). Trimming took 3 bases from V and 4 from J, leaving 7 bases between them. The CDR3 totals 13 residues. Per germline, CDR1 MNHEY and CDR2 SVGEGT. CDR3 coding DNA: TGTGCCAGCAGTTATCAGGGGTACAATGAGCAGTTCTTC. This codes for CASSYQGYNEQFF.

The rearrangement uses TRBV7-2 and TRBJ2-1; possibly TRBD1 for D (6 bases). The CDR3 is made up of 14 amino acids. Germline-derived CDR1 and CDR2 are SGHTA and FQGNSA. The V end was cut by 5 bases, the J end by 9 bases, with 17 bases between. The CDR3 DNA reads TGTGCCAGCAGCGTACAGGGTTTTCAGAGTGAGCAGTTCTTC. It is translated as CASSVQGFQSEQFF.